Listed here is a single T cell receptor (beta chain). CDR3 length equals 15 residues. After removal of 2 bases from V and 5 bases from J, the junction contained 6 bases not matched to a gene. The germline CDR1 and CDR2 sequences are KGHDR and SFDVKD. Original processing methods: Nucleated cell number was recorded as an estimate derived from reference gene primer amplification. Clones were read by immunoSEQ multiplex PCR, and TCRdb kept only the in-frame ones, dropping some. The DNA gave D and trimming, while V, J and clone size come from that table. The top ten clones hold about 13% of a sample with roughly 200,000 clones, less than 85% of them seen once. The record originates from a study of blood T cell repertoires in COVID-19. Across the whole study: Both acute and convalescent COVID-19 samples were obtained from the United States, Italy and Spain. In each case, the material was cDNA or gDNA derived from T cells, B-cell-depleted T cells, or PBMCs.

The gene calls are TRBV24-1 and TRBJ1-2; 8 bases are shared with TRBD1. Sequenced input: peripheral blood. The receptor was derived from a man aged 45-65 years who had recovered from COVID-19. The CDR3 region has the DNA TGTGCCACCAGTGATTCCGGGACAGGAGTTTATGGCTACACCTTC. Translated, it gives CATSDSGTGVYGYTF.